The entry that follows covers one T cell receptor (beta chain) sequence. Its antigen specificity is not known. The sample holds no much larger clone one base away, and base qualities are not on file. Donors formed part of the validation cohort, which comprised about 130 subjects and was distinct from the first cohort of under 850 subjects. This specimen comes from a study of cytomegalovirus exposure and HLA in healthy donors (dated by TCRdb to the late 2010s). About the full investigation: According to a later analysis, one platform produced both the roughly 120 validation repertoires and the 666 repertoires of the first cohort. The study aimed to test whether signatures of past pathogen exposure could be identified by cataloging public T cell receptors. In addition to the first cohort of hundreds of subjects, a separate validation cohort of under 150 different subjects was used. To predict cytomegalovirus infection status, the study brought together high-throughput TCR immunosequencing, statistical association of individual TCRs with disease status, and machine learning.

The receptor library was made with the immunoSEQ multiplex PCR assay. From the authors' description of their analysis: A statistical classification framework was built for diagnosing cytomegalovirus status from the catalog of TCR beta chain sequences. TCRdb provides this immuneACCESS table in a form limited to in-frame rearrangements. Some clones are lacking; in checked studies, under half of them reflect an unresolved V gene, and why the rest are absent is not known. D and trimming were read from the DNA, whereas the V and J calls and clone size are those reported in that table. The sample table contains 150,000 to 200,000 clones; only one count was recorded for approximately 81% of them. 10% of the sample rests with the top ten. Reading the germline V gene gives CDR1 SGHDT and CDR2 YYEEEE. V ends up 3 bases short and J 4 bases short, with an unmatched junction base count of 2. Inclusive of the bounding cysteine and phenylalanine, the CDR3 is 14 residues long. CDR3 DNA is the only sequence kept; it has 42 bases, read in frame from the first base.

On the study overall, not on this receptor specifically: The classifier was reported to diagnose cytomegalovirus status with high specificity and sensitivity in both the original cohort and the validation cohort. Of the cluster scores, 90% to 95% were above 0 in a later analysis, which found that TCRs clustered in the first cohort also tended to co-occur in the approximately 130 validation repertoires. A later analysis lacked HLA typing for the validation cohort, so it scored co-occurrence in that cohort across all 110 or so repertoires. Most TCR sequences were observed very rarely across donors, whereas some public TCRs were present in many individuals. The authors suggested that the approach could potentially be generalized to other disease states and immunological phenotypes. A total of some 180 TCR beta chains were listed by the study as associated with cytomegalovirus. A few of the identified cytomegalovirus-associated TCR beta chains were confirmed in vitro to be specific for cytomegalovirus antigens.

The sequenced sample consisted of PBMCs. The receptor comes from a man aged 25-45 years in good health and CMV-seropositive. The chain uses TRBV5-6 and TRBJ2-3; 10 bases in the junction line up with TRBD2. The encoded CDR3 is CASSSGLAADTQYF. The DNA sequence is TGTGCCAGCAGCTCCGGACTAGCGGCAGATACGCAGTATTTT.